The clone carrying this TCR beta chain appeared a single time. Germline values: CDR1 SGHVS, CDR2 FQNEAQ. This CDR3 region has 16 residues. With 0 bases removed from V and 4 bases from J, the gap between germline ends came to 14 bases. This specimen comes from a study of blood T cell repertoires in COVID-19. Study summary: Italy, Spain and the United States were the sources of the convalescent and acute COVID-19 samples. T cells, B-cell-depleted T cells, or PBMCs provided the cDNA or gDNA that served as material.

The repertoire was sequenced with immunoSEQ multiplex PCR; TCRdb's copy has only in-frame clones and lacks some. The sample lists just over 300,000 clones, nearly 90% occurring once. The Seattle patients, enrolled during active infection, were followed longitudinally. The receptor's source is a woman in her twenties or thirties with COVID-19, enrolled during active disease. The rearrangement uses TRBV7-8 and TRBJ2-3, with D possibly matching TRBD2 (6 bases). The specimen sequenced was peripheral blood. The CDR3 loop is CASSLARGGRPDTQYF. The CDR3 bases are TGTGCCAGCAGCTTAGCGCGGGGAGGAAGGCCAGATACGCAGTATTTT.